This T cell receptor beta chain is from a study of spatial heterogeneity in lung cancer. V dropped 1 base and J dropped 8 bases, with 12 bases sitting between them. Germline V CDR1 and CDR2: LGHNA, YSLEER. The length of the CDR3 is 14 residues. TCRdb passed the 5' RACE reads through MiXCR, listing each CDR3 protein once. Of fewer than 40,000 distinct CDR3 sequences listed, around 7.5% are singletons. Details on this clonotype: Just one base apart from a much larger clone, this may be a read error.

Time point reported: sample taken at primary tumor resection. Whole RNA came from tumor, nontumor lung or frozen PBMC and was sequenced without being sorted. The chain employs TRBV4-3 and TRBJ1-5; D remains ambiguous. The sequence was obtained from a male donor with early-stage non-small cell lung cancer. Sequences were derived from PBMCs, sampled at surgery. The CDR3: CASSQVEGAEPQHF. The CDR3 bases are TGCGCCAGCAGCCAAGTTGAGGGCGCTGAGCCCCAGCATTTT.